Listed here is a single T cell receptor beta chain. There is no known antigen for this receptor. Without the conserved terminal phenylalanine or tryptophan, this CDR3 likely stems from a read error. The sequencer was an Illumina HiSeq 2000. TCR beta chain libraries were generated through multiplex PCR amplification. The amplified TCR beta chain products were analyzed by high-throughput sequencing. Through fastp at Q25 and MiXCR, TCRdb rebuilt clones from the public reads, retaining in-frame beta chains. Records with the same CDR3 protein are collapsed into one entry carrying the most frequent genes and DNA. The sample profile shows about 270,000 distinct CDR3 sequences; about 30% of them were found once. The top ten clonotypes cover 0.85% to 1.2% of the sample. This sample is part of a study of breast tumors, draining lymph nodes, adjacent tissues (dated by TCRdb to 2016 to 2018). Concerning the study at large: Breast cancer patients provided tumor, adjacent nontumor tissue and axillary lymph nodes, and the study compared the TCR beta repertoires across these three sources. The study was designed to assess the relationships and possible T-cell exchange between tumor, surrounding tissue and draining lymph node repertoires in human breast cancer.

Paper-wide results and their limitations: Tumor T-cell repertoires showed less diversity than lymph node repertoires and more diversity than nontumor tissue repertoires, and tumor T-cell repertoires showed preferential V and J gene usage. Rather than being directly demonstrated, the conclusion that tumor T cells originate in lymph nodes was presented as consistent with a hypothesis. Tumor and nontumor tissue repertoires were found to be significantly more similar in luminal-like than in basal-like breast cancer. A scenario in which most tumor T cells derive from the lymph node and then expand within tumor tissue was judged to be consistent with the data.

Lymph node samples came from the axillary draining lymph nodes of breast cancer patients. Input material: axillary lymph node tissue. The source of this sequence is a female donor with breast cancer. Some clones in this sample may be carry-over from other donors' samples.

This receptor has the CDR3 CASSPQAAGEKLFL. In nucleotides, the sequence is TGCGCCAGCAGCCCCCAGGCGGCGGGCGAAAAACTGTTTCTT. Here the chain combines TRBV7-9 and TRBJ1-4, with an unclear D gene assignment. The germline V gene (reference sequence) supplies CDR1 SEHNR and CDR2 FQNEAQ. The CDR3 sequence runs 14 residues, both termini included. The only DNA kept is the CDR3, 42 bases in frame from the first base.